This TCR beta chain was found in a study of CD8+CD57+ T cells in acquired aplastic anemia. Notes on the study in general: For CD8+ Simpson's diversity, patients and controls showed no significant difference. Researchers report that around 31 CD8+ CDR3 sequences appeared in both patients and controls.

Genomic DNA served as template for TCR beta VDJ and CDR3 profiling. One entry per CDR3 protein, called by TCRdb with MiXCR from the reads. The table records under 350,000 distinct CDR3 sequences, about 56% of them present only once. A note on this clonotype: What it binds is not known.

J lost 2 bases, V lost 1 base, and 7 bases had no gene match. The length of the CDR3 is 17 residues. Germline V gives CDR1 MGHRA, CDR2 YSYEKL. The chain recombines TRBV4-1 with TRBJ2-5; 10 nucleotides match TRBD2. This sequence originates from a human donor with severe aplastic anemia or a healthy control (not recorded which). Sequencing input: sorted CD4+, CD8+, or CD8+CD57+ T cells (not recorded which) from PBMCs. CDR3 sequence (DNA): TGCGCCAGCAGCCAAGGCTATAGCGGGGGGAAACAAGAGACCCAGTACTTC. The encoded protein is CASSQGYSGGKQETQYF.